This T cell receptor (beta chain) was recorded in a study of cytotoxic CD8 clonotypes in ibrutinib-treated CLL. The study's findings and limits: Higher circulating CD8+ T-cell counts strongly accompanied higher baseline clonality, above age-matched healthy donors.

Germline CDR1 SQVTM, CDR2 ANQGSEA. CDR3 length: 11 residues. TCRdb keeps only in-frame clones here, not all; method: immunoSEQ multiplex PCR. The sample lists some 140,000 clones, approximately 90% occurring once. As regards this clone: Its antigen remains unidentified.

The sample consisted of PBMCs, taken after 12 months of ibrutinib treatment. The sequence was obtained from a human donor with chronic lymphocytic leukemia. The rearrangement joins TRBV29-1 to TRBJ2-5, with 7 bases lining up with TRBD1. The CDR3 bases are TGCAGGGTCGACAGGGTGGAGACCCAGTACTTC. It is translated as CRVDRVETQYF.